The rows below give T cell receptor beta chains drawn from one sample of a study of T cell responses to AZD1222 COVID-19 vaccine. The assay was immunoSEQ multiplex PCR, and TCRdb's table has in-frame clones only and misses some. The sample yields approximately 140,000 clones, about 90% seen once. The sample in question was peripheral blood, obtained 28 days after the second dose of the MenACWY control vaccine. These receptors were taken from an adult who received the MenACWY meningococcal vaccine as a control. CDR3s include the opening cysteine and the closing phenylalanine or tryptophan. D genes are given only for firm matches. Part of the rows lack a size; the others show once, few, many or a class for expanded clones.

TRBV3-1/TRBV3-2	-	-	TRBJ1-1	CASSRSTNTEAFF	TGTGCCAGCAGCCGATCAACGAACACTGAAGCTTTCTTT
TRBV21-1	few	-	TRBJ2-1	CASSICSGSPARDNEQFF	TGTGCCAGCAGCATTTGTTCCGGTTCCCCCGCTCGGGATAATGAGCAGTTCTTC
TRBV7-2	-	TRBD1	TRBJ1-6	CASSPGTGNNSPLHF	TGTGCCAGCAGCCCCGGGACAGGGAATAATTCACCCCTCCACTTT
TRBV19	-	-	TRBJ2-2	CASSMDPGNTGELFF	TGTGCCAGTAGTATGGATCCCGGAAACACCGGGGAGCTGTTTTTT
TRBV7-6	-	TRBD2	TRBJ2-1	CASSSLSTGRDEQFF	TGTGCCAGCAGCTCTCTCTCCACGGGGAGGGATGAGCAGTTCTTC
TRBV11-2	-	-	TRBJ2-1	CASSPTSWVRRDEQFF	TGTGCCAGCAGCCCTACCAGCTGGGTTCGTAGGGATGAGCAGTTCTTC
TRBV20-1	-	-	TRBJ1-4	CSASEGGTNEKLFF	TGCAGTGCTAGTGAAGGAGGCACTAATGAAAAACTGTTTTTT
TRBV11-2	-	-	TRBJ1-5	CASSPAVGTLGSQPQHF	TGTGCCAGCAGCCCTGCAGTGGGGACATTAGGCAGTCAGCCCCAGCATTTT
TRBV12-1	-	-	TRBJ2-7	CASSSRTGGSYEQYF	TGTGCCAGCAGCTCCCGGACAGGGGGCTCCTACGAGCAGTACTTC
TRBV19	-	-	TRBJ1-2	CASSVPWDGYTF	TGTGCCAGTAGTGTCCCCTGGGATGGCTACACCTTC
TRBV28	once	TRBD1	TRBJ2-7	CASITRGRYEQYF	TGTGCCAGCATCACCAGGGGGCGATACGAGCAGTACTTC
TRBV6-5	-	-	TRBJ2-3	CASSLRDTQYF	TGTGCCAGCAGTTTAAGGGATACGCAGTATTTT
TRBV3-1/TRBV3-2	-	-	TRBJ1-3	CASSQTGLSGNTIYF	TGTGCCAGCAGCCAGACAGGACTCTCTGGAAACACCATATATTTT
TRBV27	-	-	TRBJ2-7	CASSSPYEQYF	TGTGCCAGCAGTTCTCCCTACGAGCAGTACTTC
TRBV20-1	-	TRBD2	TRBJ2-1	CSASPSGPYNEQFF	TGCAGTGCTAGTCCTAGCGGTCCCTACAATGAGCAGTTCTTC
TRBV6-5	-	-	TRBJ1-1	CASSSLRPETEAFF	TGTGCCAGCAGTTCACTCCGACCGGAAACTGAAGCTTTCTTT
TRBV28	-	-	TRBJ1-5	CASNSPGRINQPQHF	TGTGCCAGCAATTCACCCGGACGGATCAATCAGCCCCAGCATTTT
TRBV28	-	-	TRBJ1-5	CASSLMVGSNQPQHF	TGTGCCAGCAGTTTAATGGTAGGGAGCAATCAGCCCCAGCATTTT
TRBV5-1	-	TRBD1	TRBJ1-4	CASSLGTVGEKLFF	TGCGCCAGCAGCCTCGGGACAGTGGGTGAAAAACTGTTTTTT
TRBV30	-	-	TRBJ1-2	CAWSVSGRDGYTF	TGTGCCTGGAGTGTAAGCGGCAGGGACGGCTACACCTTC
TRBV28	-	-	TRBJ1-2	CASRGAGFYGYTF	TGTGCCAGTCGGGGAGCAGGGTTTTATGGCTACACCTTC
TRBV19	-	-	TRBJ1-1	CARNPKSTAGNTEAFF	TGTGCCAGAAACCCTAAATCGACAGCAGGGAACACTGAAGCTTTCTTT
TRBV28	-	TRBD1	TRBJ2-1	CASSRTGGDNEQFF	TGTGCCAGCAGTCGGACAGGGGGTGACAATGAGCAGTTCTTC
TRBV3-1/TRBV3-2	-	TRBD2	TRBJ2-3	CASSQGTIIGSPDTQYF	TGTGCCAGCAGCCAGGGGACTATAATTGGGTCCCCAGATACGCAGTATTTT
TRBV19	-	TRBD2	TRBJ2-3	CASRSSGGASDTQYF	TGTGCCAGTAGGTCAAGCGGGGGGGCATCAGATACGCAGTATTTT
TRBV7-8	-	TRBD2	TRBJ2-1	CASSRRGGYNEQFF	TGTGCCAGCAGCCGCCGCGGGGGTTACAATGAGCAGTTCTTC
TRBV29-1	-	-	TRBJ1-4	CSVLIWGSANEKLFF	TGCAGCGTCCTGATCTGGGGGTCAGCTAATGAAAAACTGTTTTTT
TRBV5-1	few	-	TRBJ2-7	CASRTSDSRAYEQYF	TGCGCCAGCAGGACATCAGACTCCCGGGCCTACGAGCAGTACTTC
TRBV7-2	-	-	TRBJ1-3	CASSLAFTSPTGNTIYF	TGTGCCAGCAGCTTAGCTTTCACTTCTCCCACTGGAAACACCATATATTTT
TRBV7-6	-	TRBD1	TRBJ2-2	CASSLDLPMGQFFTGELFF	TGTGCCAGCAGCTTAGATCTTCCTATGGGACAGTTTTTCACCGGGGAGCTGTTTTTT
TRBV3-1/TRBV3-2	-	-	TRBJ2-1	CASSRRWQGTPYNEQFF	TGTGCCAGCAGCCGAAGATGGCAGGGGACCCCCTACAATGAGCAGTTCTTC
TRBV12-5	-	-	TRBJ2-7	CASGLWRGPGAPLWEQYF	TGTGCTAGTGGTTTGTGGAGAGGGCCAGGGGCCCCGCTCTGGGAGCAGTACTTC
TRBV6-5	once	TRBD1	TRBJ2-7	CASSYFGQGAGEQYF	TGTGCCAGCAGTTACTTCGGACAGGGGGCGGGCGAGCAGTACTTC
TRBV30	-	-	TRBJ1-5	CAWSGDGNQPQHF	TGTGCCTGGAGTGGCGACGGCAATCAGCCCCAGCATTTT
TRBV7-6	-	-	TRBJ2-5	CASSLEAPWARRLETQYF	TGTGCCAGCAGCTTAGAAGCCCCTTGGGCTAGGAGGTTAGAGACCCAGTACTTC
TRBV6-5	-	TRBD2	TRBJ2-7	CASSGLAGPYEQYF	TGTGCCAGCAGCGGACTAGCGGGACCCTACGAGCAGTACTTC
TRBV18	once	-	TRBJ2-3	CASSFGLTDTQYF	TGTGCCAGCTCATTTGGGCTGACAGATACGCAGTATTTT